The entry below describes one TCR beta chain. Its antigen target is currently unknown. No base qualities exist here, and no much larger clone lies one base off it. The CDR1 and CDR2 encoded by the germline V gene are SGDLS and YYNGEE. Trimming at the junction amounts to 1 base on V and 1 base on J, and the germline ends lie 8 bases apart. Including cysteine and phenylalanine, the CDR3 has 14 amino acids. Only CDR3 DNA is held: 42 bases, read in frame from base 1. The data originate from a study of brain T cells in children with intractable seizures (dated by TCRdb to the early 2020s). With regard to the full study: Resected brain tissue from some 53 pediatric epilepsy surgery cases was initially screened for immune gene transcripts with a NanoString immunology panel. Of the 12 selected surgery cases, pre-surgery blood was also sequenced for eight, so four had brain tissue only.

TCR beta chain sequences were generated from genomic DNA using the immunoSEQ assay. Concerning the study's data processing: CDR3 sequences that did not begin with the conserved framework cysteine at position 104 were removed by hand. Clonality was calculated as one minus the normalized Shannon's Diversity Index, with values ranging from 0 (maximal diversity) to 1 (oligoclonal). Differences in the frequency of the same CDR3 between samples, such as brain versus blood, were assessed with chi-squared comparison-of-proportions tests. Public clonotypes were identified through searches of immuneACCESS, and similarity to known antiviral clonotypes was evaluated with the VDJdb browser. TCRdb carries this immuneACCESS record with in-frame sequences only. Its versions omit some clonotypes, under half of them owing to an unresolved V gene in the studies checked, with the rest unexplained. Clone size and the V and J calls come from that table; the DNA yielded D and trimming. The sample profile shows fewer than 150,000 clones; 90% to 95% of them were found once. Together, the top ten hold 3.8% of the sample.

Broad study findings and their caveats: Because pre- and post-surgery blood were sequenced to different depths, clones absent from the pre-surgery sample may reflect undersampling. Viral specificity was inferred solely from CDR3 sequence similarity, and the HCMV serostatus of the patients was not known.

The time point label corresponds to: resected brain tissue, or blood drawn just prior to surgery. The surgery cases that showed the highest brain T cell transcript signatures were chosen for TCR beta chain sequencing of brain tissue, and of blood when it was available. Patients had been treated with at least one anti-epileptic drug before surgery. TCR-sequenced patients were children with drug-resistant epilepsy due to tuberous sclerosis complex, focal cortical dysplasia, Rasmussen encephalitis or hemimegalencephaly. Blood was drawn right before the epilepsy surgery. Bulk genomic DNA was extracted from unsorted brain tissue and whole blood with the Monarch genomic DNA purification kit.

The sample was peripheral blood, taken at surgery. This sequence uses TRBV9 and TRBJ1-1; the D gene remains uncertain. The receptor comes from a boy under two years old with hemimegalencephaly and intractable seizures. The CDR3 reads CASSVFPSNTEAFF. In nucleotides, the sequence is TGTGCCAGCAGCGTATTCCCGTCGAACACTGAAGCTTTCTTT.